This TCR beta chain appears in the sequencing data of a study of blood T cell repertoires in COVID-19. Overall study: Material from acute and convalescent COVID-19 was sourced from the United States, Italy and Spain. The analysed material was cDNA or gDNA that came from T cells, B-cell-depleted T cells, or PBMCs.

Data came from immunoSEQ multiplex PCR; TCRdb stores just in-frame clones and leaves some out. Here the sample spans about 130,000 clones, almost 70% being singletons. The CDR3 spans 15 residues. Germline CDR1 reads MNHEY; CDR2 reads SMNVEV (reference sequence). V was clipped by 7 bases and J by 3 bases; unmatched bases: 11. Material for sequencing was peripheral blood. The V and J genes are TRBV27 and TRBJ2-7; 8 bases match TRBD1. This clonotype originated in a woman aged 70 to 79 with acute or convalescent COVID-19. The CDR3, as DNA: TGTGCCAGCACCACGAGCGCAGGGGGCGGCTACGAGCAGTACTTC. This encodes CASTTSAGGGYEQYF.